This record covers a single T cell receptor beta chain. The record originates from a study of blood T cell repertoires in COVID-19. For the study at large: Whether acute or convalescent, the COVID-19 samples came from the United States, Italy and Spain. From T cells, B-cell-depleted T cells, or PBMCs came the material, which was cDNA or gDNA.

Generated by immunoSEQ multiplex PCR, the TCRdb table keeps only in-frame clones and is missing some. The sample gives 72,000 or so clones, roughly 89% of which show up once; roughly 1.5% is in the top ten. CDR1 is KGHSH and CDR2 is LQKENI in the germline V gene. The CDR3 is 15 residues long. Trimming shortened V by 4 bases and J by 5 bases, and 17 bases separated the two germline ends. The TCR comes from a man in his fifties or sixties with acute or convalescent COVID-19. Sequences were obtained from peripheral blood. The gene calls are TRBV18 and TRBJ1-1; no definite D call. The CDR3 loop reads CASSLLSPGETEAFF. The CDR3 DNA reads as TGTGCCAGCTCACTTCTTTCACCAGGTGAGACTGAAGCTTTCTTT.